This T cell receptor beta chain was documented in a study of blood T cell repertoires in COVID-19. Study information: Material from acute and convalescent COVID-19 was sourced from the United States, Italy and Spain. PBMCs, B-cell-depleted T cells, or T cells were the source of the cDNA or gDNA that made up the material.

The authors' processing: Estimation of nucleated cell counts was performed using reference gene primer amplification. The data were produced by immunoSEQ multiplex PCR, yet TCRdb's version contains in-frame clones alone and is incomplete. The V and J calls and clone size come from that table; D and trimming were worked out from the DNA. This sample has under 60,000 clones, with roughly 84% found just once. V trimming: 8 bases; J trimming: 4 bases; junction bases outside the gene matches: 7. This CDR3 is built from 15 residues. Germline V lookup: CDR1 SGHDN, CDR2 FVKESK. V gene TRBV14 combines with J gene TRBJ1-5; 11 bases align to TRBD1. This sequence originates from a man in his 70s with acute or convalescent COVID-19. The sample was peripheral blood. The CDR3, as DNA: TGTGCCAGCCTGGGACAGGGGGTAGGGAATCAGCCCCAGCATTTT. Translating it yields CASLGQGVGNQPQHF.